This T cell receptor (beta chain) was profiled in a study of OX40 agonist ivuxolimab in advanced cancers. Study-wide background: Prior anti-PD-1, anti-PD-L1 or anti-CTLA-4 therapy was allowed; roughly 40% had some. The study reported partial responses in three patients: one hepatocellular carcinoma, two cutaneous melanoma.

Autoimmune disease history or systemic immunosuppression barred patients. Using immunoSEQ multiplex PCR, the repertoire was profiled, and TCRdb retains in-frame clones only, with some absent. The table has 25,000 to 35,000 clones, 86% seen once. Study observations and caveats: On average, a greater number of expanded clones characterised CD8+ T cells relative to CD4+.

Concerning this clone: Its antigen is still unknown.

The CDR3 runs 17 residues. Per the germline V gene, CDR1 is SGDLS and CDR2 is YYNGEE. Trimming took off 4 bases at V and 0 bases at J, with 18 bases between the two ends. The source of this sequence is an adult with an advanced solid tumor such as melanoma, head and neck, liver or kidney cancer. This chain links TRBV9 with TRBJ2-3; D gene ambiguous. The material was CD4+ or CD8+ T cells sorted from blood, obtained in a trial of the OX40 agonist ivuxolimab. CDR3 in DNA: TGTGCCAGCAGCCATAGCAACAGCATCTCTAGCACAGATACGCAGTATTTT. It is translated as CASSHSNSISSTDTQYF.